Each of the 3 T cell receptor beta chains below was sequenced from the same sample in a study of blood T cell dynamics during melanoma immunotherapy. The repertoire was sequenced with immunoSEQ multiplex PCR; TCRdb's copy has only in-frame clones and lacks some. The sample comprises about 6,000 clones, 80% of which are singletons, and around a third rests with the top ten. Time point given: week 3, after first cycle of checkpoint inhibitor. The sample here was blood, taken from a patient treated with checkpoint blockade. These receptors all come from a human donor with melanoma.

This clone is medium-sized (0.01 to 0.1%). The chain carries TRBV21-1 and TRBJ1-6. TRBV21-1 is annotated as a pseudogene. The length of the CDR3 is 15 residues. CDR3 sequence reads: CASSKARGRNSPLHF. As DNA, the CDR3 is TGTGCCAGCAGCAAAGCCCGGGGGCGGAATTCACCCCTCCACTTT.

V is TRBV6-1 and J is TRBJ2-5; D is ambiguous. Trimming took off 1 base at V and 7 bases at J, with 7 bases between the two ends. This CDR3 comprises 12 residues. Per the germline V gene, CDR1 is MNHNS and CDR2 is SASEGT. The CDR3 spells CASSEGGPTQYF. The DNA for the CDR3 is TGTGCCAGCAGTGAAGGGGGTCCGACCCAGTACTTC.

The chain has TRBV4-1 and TRBJ1-2; 8 bases line up with TRBD1. Trimming took 0 bases from V and 1 from J; bases not matched to a gene: 7. There are 17 residues in the CDR3. CDR1 is MGHRA, CDR2 YSYEKL, per germline. The chain's CDR3 is CASSQDPGTGVNYGYTF. The CDR3 DNA follows: TGCGCCAGCAGCCAAGATCCCGGGACAGGAGTTAACTATGGCTACACCTTC.